This entry features one T cell receptor (beta chain) sequence. This entry belongs to a study of blood T cell repertoires in COVID-19. At the level of the study: Samples of COVID-19 (acute and convalescent) were obtained from the United States, Italy and Spain.

Produced via immunoSEQ multiplex PCR; TCRdb's table is partial and in-frame only. The sample has about 15,000 clones; 75% to 90% are singletons. The V segment lost 4 bases and the J segment 3 bases; nucleotides outside the gene matches: 8. This CDR3 is 16 amino acids long. The germline gives CDR1 SGHTA, CDR2 FQGTGA. This TCR was sampled from a man between 70 and 80 years old in a cohort sampled during active COVID-19. V is TRBV7-3 and J is TRBJ1-1; the match to TRBD1 covers 10 bases. The sample taken for sequencing was peripheral blood. CDR3 amino acids: CASSSETGGLDTEAFF. The CDR3 region has the DNA TGTGCCAGCAGCTCAGAGACAGGGGGCTTGGACACTGAAGCTTTCTTT.